This T cell receptor (beta chain) emerged from a study of T-cell memory formation after mild COVID-19. TCRdb processed the 5' RACE reads anew with MiXCR; each CDR3 protein has one entry. The sample includes a few hundred thousand distinct CDR3 sequences, roughly 21% seen only once; the top ten take around 12%. At least ten counts were recorded for this clonotype. The CDR3 has 15 amino acids. Germline lookup yields CDR1 SGHAT and CDR2 FQNNGV. The V and J ends lost 8 bases and 0 bases respectively, with 14 bases between them. The chain couples TRBV11-2 to TRBJ2-1; D is undetermined. The sample consisted of PBMCs or a T cell subset sorted from them (not recorded which). The receptor was isolated from an adult woman who had mild COVID-19 (a few samples of this study predate the infection). Cell type and time point are not known. This CDR3 reads CASSRDLSSYNEQFF. The CDR3 region has the DNA TGTGCCAGCTCCAGAGATTTAAGCTCCTACAATGAGCAGTTCTTC.